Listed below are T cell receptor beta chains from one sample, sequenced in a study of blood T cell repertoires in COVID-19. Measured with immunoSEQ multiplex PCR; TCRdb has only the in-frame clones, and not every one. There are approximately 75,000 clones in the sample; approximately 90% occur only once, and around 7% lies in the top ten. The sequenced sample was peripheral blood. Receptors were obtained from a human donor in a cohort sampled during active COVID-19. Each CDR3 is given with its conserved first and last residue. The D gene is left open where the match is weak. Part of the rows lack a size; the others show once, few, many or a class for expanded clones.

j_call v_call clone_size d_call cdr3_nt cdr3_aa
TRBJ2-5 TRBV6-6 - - TGTGCCAGCCTTCCACGGACGGGGGAGACCCAGTACTTC CASLPRTGETQYF
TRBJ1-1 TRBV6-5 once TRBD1 TGTGCCAGCAGGGCGGGACAGGGGTTTGAAGCTTTCTTT CASRAGQGFEAFF
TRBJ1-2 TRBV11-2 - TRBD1 TGTGCCAGCAGCTTAGTGGCTCCGGCAGGGGGGATCCCGGACTTC CASSLVAPAGGIPDF
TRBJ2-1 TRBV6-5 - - TGTGCCAGCAGTATGACTAGAATCGATGAGCAGTTCTTC CASSMTRIDEQFF
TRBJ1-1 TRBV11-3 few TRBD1 TGTGCCAGCAGCCGGACAGGGGGCACTGAAGCTTTCTTT CASSRTGGTEAFF
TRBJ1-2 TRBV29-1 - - TGCAGCGCCGCGGGAACTAACTATGGCTACACCTTC CSAAGTNYGYTF
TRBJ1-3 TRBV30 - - TGTGCCTGCCAATCAGGAAACACCATATATTTT CACQSGNTIYF
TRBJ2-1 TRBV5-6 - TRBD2 TGTGCCAGCAGCTTGGAACTAGCGGGATATCTCAATGAGCAGTTCTTC CASSLELAGYLNEQFF
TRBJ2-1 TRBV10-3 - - TGTGCCATCGGACTCCAGGGGAATGAGCAGTTCTTC CAIGLQGNEQFF
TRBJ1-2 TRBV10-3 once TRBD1 TGTGCCATCAGTGTTCAGGGGGATGGCTACACCTTC CAISVQGDGYTF
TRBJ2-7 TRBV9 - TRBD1 TGTGCCAGCAGCGTAGGGGCCCAGGGGGTTTCCTACGAGCAGTACTTC CASSVGAQGVSYEQYF
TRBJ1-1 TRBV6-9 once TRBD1 TGTGCCAGCAGCCCCCGGACAGGGGGGATATGGGAGAATACTGAAGCTTTCTTT CASSPRTGGIWENTEAFF
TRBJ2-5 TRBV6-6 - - TGTGCCAGCAGTACCGACAGGGAGACCCAGTACTTC CASSTDRETQYF
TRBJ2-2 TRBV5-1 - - TGCGCCAGCAGCTACTCGGGTCTCGGGGCCGGGGAGCTGTTTTTT CASSYSGLGAGELFF
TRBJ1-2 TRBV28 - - TGTGCCAGCCGTCTAACTAACTATGGCTACACCTTC CASRLTNYGYTF
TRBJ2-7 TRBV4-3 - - TGCGCCAGCAGCCAAGAGGACACTCCAACCTACGAGCAGTACTTC CASSQEDTPTYEQYF
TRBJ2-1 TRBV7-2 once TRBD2 TGTGCCAGCAGCTTATGGACTAGCGATGAGCAGTTCTTC CASSLWTSDEQFF
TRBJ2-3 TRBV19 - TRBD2 TGTGCCAGTAGTCAGATAGCGGGGATGGGTACGCAGTATTTT CASSQIAGMGTQYF
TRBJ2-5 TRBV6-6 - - TGTGCCAGCAGTTACGGGCTCCAAGAGACCCAGTACTTC CASSYGLQETQYF
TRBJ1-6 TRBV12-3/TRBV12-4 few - TGTGCCAGCAGGGACGGGGGAGATTCACCCCTCCACTTT CASRDGGDSPLHF
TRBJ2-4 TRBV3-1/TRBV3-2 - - TGTGCCAGCAGCCAAGGTGCGTCATTAATAGCCAAAAACATTCAGTACTTC CASSQGASLIAKNIQYF
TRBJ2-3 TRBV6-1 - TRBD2 TGTGCCAGCAGTGCCGGACTAGCGGGGGGCCGCACAGATACGCAGTATTTT CASSAGLAGGRTDTQYF
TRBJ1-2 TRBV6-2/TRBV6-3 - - TGTGCCAGCAGTTACTCGCTCAGGGGCGAGAACTATGGCTACACCTTC CASSYSLRGENYGYTF
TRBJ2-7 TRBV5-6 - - TGTGCCAGCAGGCGGGACTCCTACGAGCAGTACTTC CASRRDSYEQYF
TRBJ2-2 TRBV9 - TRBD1 TGTGCCAGCAGCAGACAGGGGGGTTGGACCGGGGAGCTGTTTTTT CASSRQGGWTGELFF
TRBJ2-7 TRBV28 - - TGTGCCAGCAGTTCCGATATGGTGGGGCCCCTTCTCTACGAGCAGTACTTC CASSSDMVGPLLYEQYF
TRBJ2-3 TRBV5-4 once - TGTGCCAGCAGCTTGAGTTTGCGAGATACGCAGTATTTT CASSLSLRDTQYF
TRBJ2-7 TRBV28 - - TGTGCCAGCAGGAGCGCGACTGGAATCTACGAGCAGTACTTC CASRSATGIYEQYF
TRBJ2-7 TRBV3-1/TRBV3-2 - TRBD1 TGTGCCAGCAGCCAGTCGTATCGGGACAGGGAGTCCTACGAGCAGTACTTC CASSQSYRDRESYEQYF
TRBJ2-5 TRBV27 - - TGTGCCAGCAGTTTGGAGGGGGCTTTCCAAGAGACCCAGTACTTC CASSLEGAFQETQYF
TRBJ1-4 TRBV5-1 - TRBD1 TGCGCCAGCAGCCCTGACGGGACAGGATATAATGAAAAACTGTTTTTT CASSPDGTGYNEKLFF
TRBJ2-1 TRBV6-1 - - TGTGCCAGCAGTGATCGGACCACAACTAGCTACAATGAGCAGTTCTTC CASSDRTTTSYNEQFF
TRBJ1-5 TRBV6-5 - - TGTGCCAGCAGGAGGGGGTTTGGGGATCAGCCCCAGCATTTT CASRRGFGDQPQHF
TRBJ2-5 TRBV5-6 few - TGTGCCAGCAGCTTTTTTGCGGAGACCCAGTACTTC CASSFFAETQYF
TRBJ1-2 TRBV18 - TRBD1 TGTGCCAGCTCACCGTTACAGGGGGATGGCCGTGGCTACACCTTC CASSPLQGDGRGYTF
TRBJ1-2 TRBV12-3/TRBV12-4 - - TGTGCCAGCAGGACGACCGGGTATTTCGGCTACACCTTC CASRTTGYFGYTF
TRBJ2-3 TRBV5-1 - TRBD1 TGCGCCAGCAGCTTGAAGGGGGCCACAGATACGCAGTATTTT CASSLKGATDTQYF
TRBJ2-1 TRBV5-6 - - TGTGCCAGCAGCTTGGCGGTGAGCTCCTACAATGAGCAGTTCTTC CASSLAVSSYNEQFF
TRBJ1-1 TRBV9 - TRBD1 TGTGCCAGCAGCGTAGAGGGACAGGTCACTGAAGCTTTCTTT CASSVEGQVTEAFF
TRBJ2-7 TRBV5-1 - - TGCGCCAGCAGCTTTCAGAACGAGCAGTACTTC CASSFQNEQYF
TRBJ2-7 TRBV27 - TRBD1 TGTGCCAGCAGTCTCGACAGGGACTACGAGCAGTACTTC CASSLDRDYEQYF
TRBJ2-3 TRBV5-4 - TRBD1 TGTGCCAGCAGCTTGGGGGACAGGGATACGCAGTATTTT CASSLGDRDTQYF
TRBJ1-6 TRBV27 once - TGTGCCAGCAATAGTCCCGTGCCCCTCTATAATTCACCCCTCCACTTT CASNSPVPLYNSPLHF
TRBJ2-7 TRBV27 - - TGTGCCAGCAGTTTAGACGGAGGCTACGAGCAGTACTTC CASSLDGGYEQYF
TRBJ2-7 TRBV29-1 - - TGCAGCGTTGACGGCGACAGCCCCTACGAGCAGTACTTC CSVDGDSPYEQYF
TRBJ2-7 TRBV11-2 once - TGTGCCAGCAGCTTGGACTCGGCGGGCGAGCAGTACTTC CASSLDSAGEQYF
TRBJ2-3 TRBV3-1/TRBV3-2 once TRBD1 TGTGCCAGCAGCCAGGCACAGGGGGCTGGGTATTTT CASSQAQGAGYF
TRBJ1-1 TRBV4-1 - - TGCGCCAGCAGCCAAGAAGGCTCTCGGGGGGCTGAAGCTTTCTTT CASSQEGSRGAEAFF
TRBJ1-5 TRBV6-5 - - TGTGCCAGCAGTTCCCAAGGGGGACGAAATCAGCCCCAGCATTTT CASSSQGGRNQPQHF
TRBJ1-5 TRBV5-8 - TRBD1 TGTGCCAGCAGCTCGTTACAGGGGATAGGGCCCCAGCATTTT CASSSLQGIGPQHF
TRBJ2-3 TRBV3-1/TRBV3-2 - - TGTGCCAGCAGCCTATGGTCGGGGGTGGGCACAGATACGCAGTATTTT CASSLWSGVGTDTQYF
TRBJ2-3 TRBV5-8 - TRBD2 TGTGCCAGCAGCTCTTCCCATAGAAGCGGGGGGGTTGAAACGGCAGATACGCAGTATTTT CASSSSHRSGGVETADTQYF
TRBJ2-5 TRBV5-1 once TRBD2 TGCGCCAGCAGCTTGGGAGCGGGGAGGATAGAAGAGACCCAGTACTTC CASSLGAGRIEETQYF